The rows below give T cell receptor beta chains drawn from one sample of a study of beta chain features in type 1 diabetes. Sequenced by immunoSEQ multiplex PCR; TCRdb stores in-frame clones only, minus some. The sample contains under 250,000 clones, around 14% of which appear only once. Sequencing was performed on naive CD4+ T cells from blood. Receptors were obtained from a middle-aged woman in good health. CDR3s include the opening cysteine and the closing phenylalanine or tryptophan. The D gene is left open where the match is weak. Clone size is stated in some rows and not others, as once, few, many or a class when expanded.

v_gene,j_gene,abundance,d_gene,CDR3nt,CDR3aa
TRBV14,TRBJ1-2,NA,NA,TGTGCCAGCAGCCAACAGGGTGGCTACACCTTC,CASSQQGGYTF
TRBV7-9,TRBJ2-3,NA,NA,TGTGCCAGCAGCCTATCGAGCACAGATACGCAGTATTTT,CASSLSSTDTQYF
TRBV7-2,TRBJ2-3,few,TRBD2,TGTGCCAGCAGCTTAGGGCGGGGGGCCGGCACAGATACGCAGTATTTT,CASSLGRGAGTDTQYF
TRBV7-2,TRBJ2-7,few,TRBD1,TGTGCCAGCAGCTCCGCCGGGACAGACACCTACGAGCAGTACTTC,CASSSAGTDTYEQYF
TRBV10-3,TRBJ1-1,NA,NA,TGTGCCATCAGTGAATATAACACTGAAGCTTTCTTT,CAISEYNTEAFF
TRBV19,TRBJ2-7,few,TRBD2,TGTGCCAGTAGTATACATGAGACTAGCGGGGGGGCGTCCTACGAGCAGTACTTC,CASSIHETSGGASYEQYF
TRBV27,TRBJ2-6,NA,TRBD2,TGTGCCAGCAGTTACGGACTAGCGGGGGGGCCTGGGGCCAACGTCCTGACTTTC,CASSYGLAGGPGANVLTF
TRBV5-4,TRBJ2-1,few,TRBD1,TGTGCCAGCAGCCAACGGGACAGGCCGCCCAATGAGCAGTTCTTC,CASSQRDRPPNEQFF
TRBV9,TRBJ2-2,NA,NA,TGTGCCAGCAGCGTAGCATCTAGGTCGACCGGGGAGCTGTTTTTT,CASSVASRSTGELFF
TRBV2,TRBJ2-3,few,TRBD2,TGTGCCAGCAGTGAACTAGGGACTAGCTACACAGATACGCAGTATTTT,CASSELGTSYTDTQYF
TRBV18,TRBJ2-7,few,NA,TGTGCCAGCTCACCAGAAGGACAGAGCTCCTACGAGCAGTACTTC,CASSPEGQSSYEQYF
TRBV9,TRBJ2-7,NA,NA,TGTGCCAGCAGCGTAGGAGGAGGGACCTACGAGCAGTACTTC,CASSVGGGTYEQYF
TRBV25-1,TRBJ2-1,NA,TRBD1,TGTGCCAGCAGTGGGGGGCAGGACAGGCTGTACAATGAGCAGTTCTTC,CASSGGQDRLYNEQFF
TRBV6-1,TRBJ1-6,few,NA,TGTGCCAGCAGTCCGAGGAGCTCCTATAATTCACCCCTCCACTTT,CASSPRSSYNSPLHF
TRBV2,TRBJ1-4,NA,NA,TGTGCCAGCCGGCAGGGGCCGAGGGGAAAACTGTTTTTT,CASRQGPRGKLFF
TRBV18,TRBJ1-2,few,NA,TGTGCCAGCTCACAGGACAGAGCCTATGGCTACACCTTC,CASSQDRAYGYTF
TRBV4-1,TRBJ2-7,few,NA,TGCGCCAGCAGCCTCCGGGACACGCGATACTACGAGCAGTACTTC,CASSLRDTRYYEQYF
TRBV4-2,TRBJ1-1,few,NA,TGTGCCAGCAGCCAAGTACGGGGGAGGACTGAAGCTTTCTTT,CASSQVRGRTEAFF
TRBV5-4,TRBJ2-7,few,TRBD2,TGTGCCAGCAAGACTAGCGGGGGGAGCGTCGTGTACTTC,CASKTSGGSVVYF
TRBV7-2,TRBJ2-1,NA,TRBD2,TGTGCCAGCAGTTACAGCGGGGGGAGTGGGTTCTTC,CASSYSGGSGFF
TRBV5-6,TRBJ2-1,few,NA,TGTGCCAGCAGAAGGGGGGGGTCCTACAATGAGCAGTTCTTC,CASRRGGSYNEQFF
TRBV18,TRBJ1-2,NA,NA,TGTGCCAGCTCAAATGGGCCTAACTATGGCTACACCTTC,CASSNGPNYGYTF
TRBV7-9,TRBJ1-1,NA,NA,TGTGCCAGCAGTCTGAGGGAGGTCACTGAAGCTTTCTTT,CASSLREVTEAFF
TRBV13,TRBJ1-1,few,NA,TGTGCCAGCGGGGGGTCCAGCACTGAAGCTTTCTTT,CASGGSSTEAFF
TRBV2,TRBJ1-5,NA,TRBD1,TGTGCCAGCGGGGGACAGGGAAATCAGCCCCAGCATTTT,CASGGQGNQPQHF
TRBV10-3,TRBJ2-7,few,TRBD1,TGTGCCATCAGAATGCCGGACAGGGGGTACGAGCAGTACTTC,CAIRMPDRGYEQYF
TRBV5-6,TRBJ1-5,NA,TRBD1,TGTGCCAGCAGCCTCACAGGGGAGAATCAGCCCCAGCATTTT,CASSLTGENQPQHF
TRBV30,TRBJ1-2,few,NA,TGTGCCTGGTTTTGGGCCTCCCTTAACTATGGCTACACCTTC,CAWFWASLNYGYTF
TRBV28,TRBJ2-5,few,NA,TGTGCCAGCAGTTCAGGAGGAACAGGGAGGGAAAAGACCCAGTACTTC,CASSSGGTGREKTQYF
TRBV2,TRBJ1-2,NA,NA,TGTGCCAGCAGTGGGACAGCATCCTATGGCTACACCTTC,CASSGTASYGYTF
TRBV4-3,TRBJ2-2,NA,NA,TGCGCCAGCAGCCAATACCTAGGCGGTACGAACACCGGGGAGCTGTTTTTT,CASSQYLGGTNTGELFF
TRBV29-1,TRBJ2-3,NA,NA,TGCAGCGTTGAATCCAGGCTTAGCACAGATACGCAGTATTTT,CSVESRLSTDTQYF
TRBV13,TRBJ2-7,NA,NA,TGTGCCAGCAGCCCGTTCCTCCACTACGAGCAGTACTTC,CASSPFLHYEQYF
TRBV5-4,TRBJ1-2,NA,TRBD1,TGTGCCAGCAGCCGGGACAGGGGAAACTATGGCTACACCTTC,CASSRDRGNYGYTF
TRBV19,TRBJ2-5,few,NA,TGTGCCAGTAGTATAGCTACCTCCAGGGGTAGGGGCGAGACCCAGTACTTC,CASSIATSRGRGETQYF
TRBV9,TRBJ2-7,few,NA,TGTGCCAGCAGCGCACGACTCGGTTACGAGCAGTACTTC,CASSARLGYEQYF
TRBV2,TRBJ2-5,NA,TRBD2,TGTGCCAGCAGTGAATCGCGGGGGGATCGAGAGACCCAGTACTTC,CASSESRGDRETQYF
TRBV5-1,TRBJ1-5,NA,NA,TGCGCCAGCAGTTCAGGGGCAGGGGATAGCAATCAGCCCCAGCATTTT,CASSSGAGDSNQPQHF
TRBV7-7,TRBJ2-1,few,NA,TGTGCCAGCAGCCCTGGAAGTAGCCGCAACAATGAGCAGTTCTTC,CASSPGSSRNNEQFF
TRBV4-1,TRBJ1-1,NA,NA,TGCGCCAGCAGCCAAGTGCAGGGAAACACTGAAGCTTTCTTT,CASSQVQGNTEAFF
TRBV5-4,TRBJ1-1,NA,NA,TGTGCCAGCAGACCTCTACAGGAAATGAACACTGAAGCTTTCTTT,CASRPLQEMNTEAFF
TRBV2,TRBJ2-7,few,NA,TGTGCCAGCAAAAGACAGAACTCCTACGAGCAGTACTTC,CASKRQNSYEQYF
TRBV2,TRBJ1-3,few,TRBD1,TGTGCCAGCAGTGCTGACAGGGCGGGGAGAAACACCATATATTTT,CASSADRAGRNTIYF
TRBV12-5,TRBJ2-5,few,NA,TGTGCTAGTGGTCCTTCCGGGGACAAAAGAGCCCAGTACTTC,CASGPSGDKRAQYF
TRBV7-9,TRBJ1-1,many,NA,TGTGCCAGCAGCTTAGGGCAGGTCACTGAAGCTTTCTTT,CASSLGQVTEAFF